Given below is one T cell receptor beta chain in context. These data come from a study of identical twins. TCRdb reprocessed the 5' RACE reads via MiXCR and lists one record per CDR3 protein. Of around 480,000 distinct CDR3 sequences listed, roughly an eighth are singletons. The V segment lost 3 bases and the J segment 2 bases; nucleotides outside the gene matches: 6. This CDR3 is 15 amino acids long. The germline V gene has CDR1 KGHSH and CDR2 LQKENI. The data were also submitted as part of a second study, on yellow fever vaccine responses in identical twins.

The TCR sequence derives from a woman aged 18-30 years in good health. The chain uses TRBV18 and TRBJ2-7; TRBD1 matches at 8 bases. The sample was CD4+ T cells sorted from blood. The CDR3 sequence is CASSPMGQATYEQYF. CDR3 sequence (DNA): TGTGCCAGCTCACCCATGGGACAGGCTACCTACGAGCAGTACTTC.